This TCR beta chain is drawn from a study of T cells in localized non-small cell lung cancer. Study conclusions and caveats: Heterogeneity cannot be ruled out, as sequencing used one tumor region only. A median of 57 of the top 100 tumor clones appeared in adjacent lung, which was paired and uninvolved. Measurement of T cell clonality placed uninvolved adjacent lung highest, above the level in tumor. A denser population of T cells in blood accompanied longer overall survival.

Sequencing used immunoSEQ multiplex PCR; TCRdb keeps in-frame clones, though not all of them. The data hold fewer than 25,000 clones, with about 87% observed a single time. As to this clone: Its antigen is still unknown.

The TCR sequence derives from a male donor aged 60 or older with stage I squamous cell lung carcinoma. The sample was peripheral blood, taken before any cancer treatment.

The CDR3 loop is CSPGGIDGYTF. CDR3 coding DNA: TGCAGCCCTGGGGGAATTGATGGCTACACCTTC. The gene calls are TRBV20-1 and TRBJ1-2, with D possibly matching TRBD1 (5 bases). Germline V CDR1 and CDR2: DFQATT, SNEGSKA (reference sequence). The CDR3 has 11 residues.